These 6 T cell receptor beta chains originate from one sample sequenced in a study of T cells in Graves' hyperthyroidism and ophthalmopathy. TCR beta CDR3 regions were amplified from RNA transcripts. A first-round RT-PCR of the TCR CDR3 used the HTBI primer set. One entry per CDR3 protein, called by TCRdb with MiXCR from the multiplex PCR reads. The sample has 200,000 to 250,000 distinct CDR3 sequences, around 24% seen once. Input material: blood. These TCRs come from a woman aged 40 to 50 with Graves' ophthalmopathy.

This clonotype was counted ten times or more. The V gene is TRBV20-1, the J gene TRBJ2-6, with D possibly being TRBD1 (6 bases). Germline assignment: CDR1 DFQATT and CDR2 SNEGSKA (reference sequence). The germline V and J ends were trimmed by 3 bases and 0 bases, with 18 bases remaining between them. CDR3 size: 18 residues. The DNA for the CDR3 is TGCAGTGCTAGTCCCGGTCTGGGACAACTCTCTGGGGCCAACGTCCTGACTTTC. It specifies CSASPGLGQLSGANVLTF.

J is TRBJ1-1 and V is TRBV30; no definite D call. Germline CDR1 GTSNPN, CDR2 SVGIG (reference sequence). The V and J ends lost 0 bases and 2 bases respectively, with 10 bases between them. The CDR3 loop spans 14 amino acids. The CDR3 bases are TGTGCCTGGAGTGTCGGCCCCCTAAACACTGAAGCTTTCTTT. Its protein is CAWSVGPLNTEAFF. The full variable domain, its missing parts supplied by reference TRBV30 and TRBJ1-1, is SQTIHQWPATLVQPVGSPLSLECTVEGTSNPNLYWYRQAAGRGLQLLFYSVGIGQISSEVPQNLSASRPQDRQFILSSKKLLLSDSGFYLCAWSVGPLNTEAFFGQGTRLTVV.

This clonotype was picked up many times. The rearrangement uses TRBV28 and TRBJ1-3; 8 bases agree with TRBD1. V trimming: 5 bases; J trimming: 4 bases; junction bases outside the gene matches: 7. Germline assignment: CDR1 MDHEN and CDR2 SYDVKM. This CDR3 has 15 residues. CDR3 DNA: TGTGCCAGCAGTCCTCGGGACAGGCCAGGAAACACCATATATTTT. This sequence encodes CASSPRDRPGNTIYF.

The CDR3 reads CASSGSSLLSYEQYF. In DNA form, the CDR3 reads TGTGCCAGCAGTGGGTCGTCCCTACTCTCCTACGAGCAGTACTTC. The chain is built from TRBV6-1 and TRBJ2-7; D ambiguous. Trimming took off 4 bases at V and 0 bases at J, with 13 bases between the two ends. The CDR3 spans 15 residues. Germline lookup yields CDR1 MNHNS and CDR2 SASEGT.

This clonotype occurred many times. This chain uses TRBV20-1 with TRBJ2-7; 9 bases are a match to TRBD1. The CDR3 is 13 residues long. CDR1 is DFQATT and CDR2 is SNEGSKA in the germline V gene (reference sequence). J lost 6 bases, V lost 5 bases, and 8 bases had no gene match. CDR3 bases: TGCAGTGCTCGCAGGGGACAGGGCAGCGAGCAGTACTTC. It codes for CSARRGQGSEQYF.

This chain uses TRBV28 with TRBJ2-4; no clear D. Trimming removed 4 bases from V and 0 bases from J, with 10 bases in between. The germline V gene encodes CDR1 MDHEN and CDR2 SYDVKM. The length of the CDR3 is 15 residues. In DNA form, the CDR3 reads TGTGCCAGCAGTTCCGACACTGTAGCCAAAAACATTCAGTACTTC. Translating gives CASSSDTVAKNIQYF.